This T cell receptor (beta chain) emerged from a study of control samples from healthy donors and cancer patients. There are a few counts of this clone. Germline CDR1 and CDR2: MDHEN and SYDVKM. This CDR3 spans 13 amino acids. With 7 bases removed from V and 7 bases from J, the gap between germline ends came to 17 bases. Profiling relied on immunoSEQ multiplex PCR, and the TCRdb table lists in-frame clones only, not all of them. Counted here are 100,000 to 130,000 clones, around four fifths occurring once; the ten biggest clones make up 6% to 8%. The sample consisted of blood. This rearrangement joins TRBV28 to TRBJ2-7; D gene ambiguous. The sequence came from a man younger than 30 in good health. CDR3 nucleotide sequence: TGTGCCAGCATAGGAACGGCAAGTGGGGAGCAGTACTTC. Encoded protein: CASIGTASGEQYF.